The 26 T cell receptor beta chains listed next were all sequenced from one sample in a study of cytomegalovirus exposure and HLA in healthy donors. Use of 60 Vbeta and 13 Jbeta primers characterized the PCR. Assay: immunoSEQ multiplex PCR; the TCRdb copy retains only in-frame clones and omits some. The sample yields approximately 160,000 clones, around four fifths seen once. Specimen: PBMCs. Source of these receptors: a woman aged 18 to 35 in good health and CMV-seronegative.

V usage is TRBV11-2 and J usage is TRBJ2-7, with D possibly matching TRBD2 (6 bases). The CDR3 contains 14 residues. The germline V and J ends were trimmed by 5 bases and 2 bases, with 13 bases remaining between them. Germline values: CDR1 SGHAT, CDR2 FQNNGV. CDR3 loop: CASSPGVGPYEQYF. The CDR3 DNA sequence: TGTGCCAGCAGCCCGGGGGTAGGCCCCTACGAGCAGTACTTC.

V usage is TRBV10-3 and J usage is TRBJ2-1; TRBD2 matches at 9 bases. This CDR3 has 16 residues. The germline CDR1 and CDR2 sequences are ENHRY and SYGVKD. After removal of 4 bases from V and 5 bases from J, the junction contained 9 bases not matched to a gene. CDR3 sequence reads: CAISGPPSGDNNEQFF. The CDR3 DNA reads TGTGCCATCAGTGGCCCTCCTAGCGGGGACAACAATGAGCAGTTCTTC.

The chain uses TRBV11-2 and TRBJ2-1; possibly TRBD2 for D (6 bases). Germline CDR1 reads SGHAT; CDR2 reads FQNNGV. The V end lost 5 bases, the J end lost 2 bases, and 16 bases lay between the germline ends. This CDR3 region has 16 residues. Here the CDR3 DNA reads TGTGCCAGCAGCAGGGACTCAGGAATAACCTACAATGAGCAGTTCTTC. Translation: CASSRDSGITYNEQFF. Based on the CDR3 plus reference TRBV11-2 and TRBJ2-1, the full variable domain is EAGVAQSPRYKIIEKRQSVAFWCNPISGHATLYWYQQILGQGPKLLIQFQNNGVVDDSQLPKDRFSAERLKGVDSTLKIQPAKLEDSAVYLCASSRDSGITYNEQFFGPGTRLTVL.

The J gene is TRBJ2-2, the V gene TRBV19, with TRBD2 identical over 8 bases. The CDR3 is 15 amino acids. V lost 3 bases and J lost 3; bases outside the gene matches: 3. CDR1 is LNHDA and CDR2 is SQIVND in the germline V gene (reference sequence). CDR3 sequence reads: CASSITSGYTGELFF. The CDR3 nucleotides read TGTGCCAGTAGTATCACTAGCGGATACACCGGGGAGCTGTTTTTT. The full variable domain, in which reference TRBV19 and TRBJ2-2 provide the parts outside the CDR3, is DGGITQSPKYLFRKEGQNVTLSCEQNLNHDAMYWYRQDPGQGLRLIYYSQIVNDFQKGDIAEGYSVSREKKESFPLTVTSAQKNPTAFYLCASSITSGYTGELFFGEGSRLTVL.

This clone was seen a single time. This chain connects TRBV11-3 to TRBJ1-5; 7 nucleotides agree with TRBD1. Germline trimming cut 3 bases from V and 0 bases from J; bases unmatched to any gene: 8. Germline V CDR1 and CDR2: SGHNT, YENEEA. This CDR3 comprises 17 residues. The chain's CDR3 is CASSLVTRGDSNQPQHF. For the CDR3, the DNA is TGTGCCAGCAGCTTGGTCACCAGGGGGGATAGCAATCAGCCCCAGCATTTT.

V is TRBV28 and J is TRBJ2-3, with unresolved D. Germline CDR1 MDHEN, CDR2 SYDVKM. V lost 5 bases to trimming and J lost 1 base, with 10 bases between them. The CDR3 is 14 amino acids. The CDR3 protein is CASSRNYRTDTQYF. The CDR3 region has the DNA TGTGCCAGCAGTCGGAACTACCGCACAGATACGCAGTATTTT.

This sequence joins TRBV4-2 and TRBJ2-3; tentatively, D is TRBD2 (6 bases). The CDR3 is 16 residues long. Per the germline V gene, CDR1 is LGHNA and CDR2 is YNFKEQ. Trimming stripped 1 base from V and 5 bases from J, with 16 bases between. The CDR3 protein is CASSQGLGTSQDTQYF. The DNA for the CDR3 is TGTGCCAGCAGCCAAGGACTAGGGACTTCGCAAGATACGCAGTATTTT.

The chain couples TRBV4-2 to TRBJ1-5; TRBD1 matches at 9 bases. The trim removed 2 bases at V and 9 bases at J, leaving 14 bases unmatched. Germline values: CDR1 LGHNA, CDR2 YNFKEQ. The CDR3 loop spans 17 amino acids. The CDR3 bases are TGTGCCAGCAGCCAATTTACCAGACAGGGGGGCGCTGGGCCCCAGCATTTT. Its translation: CASSQFTRQGGAGPQHF.

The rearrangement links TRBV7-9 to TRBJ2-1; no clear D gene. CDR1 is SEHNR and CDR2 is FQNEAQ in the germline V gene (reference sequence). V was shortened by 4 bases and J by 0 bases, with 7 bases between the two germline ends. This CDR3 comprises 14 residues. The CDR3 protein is CASSSSRSYNEQFF. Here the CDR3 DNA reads TGTGCCAGCAGCTCTTCCCGCTCCTACAATGAGCAGTTCTTC.

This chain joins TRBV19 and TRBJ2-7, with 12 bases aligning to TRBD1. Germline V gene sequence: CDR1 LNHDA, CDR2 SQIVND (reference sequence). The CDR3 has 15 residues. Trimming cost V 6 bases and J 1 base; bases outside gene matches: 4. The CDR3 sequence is CASRGTGGRSYEQYF. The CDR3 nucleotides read TGTGCCAGTAGAGGGACAGGGGGCCGGTCCTACGAGCAGTACTTC.

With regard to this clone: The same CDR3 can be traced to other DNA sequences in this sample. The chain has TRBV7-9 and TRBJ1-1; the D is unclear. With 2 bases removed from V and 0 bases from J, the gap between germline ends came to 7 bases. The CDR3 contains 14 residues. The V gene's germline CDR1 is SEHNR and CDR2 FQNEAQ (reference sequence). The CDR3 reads CASSLPGVNTEAFF. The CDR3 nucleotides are TGTGCCAGCAGCTTACCCGGAGTGAACACTGAAGCTTTCTTT.

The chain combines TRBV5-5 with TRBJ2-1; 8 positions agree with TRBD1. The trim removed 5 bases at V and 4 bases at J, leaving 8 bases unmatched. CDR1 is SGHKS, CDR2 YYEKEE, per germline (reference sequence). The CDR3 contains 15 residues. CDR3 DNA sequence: TGTGCCAGCAGTTCTACGGGACAGGAGTACAATGAGCAGTTCTTC. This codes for CASSSTGQEYNEQFF.

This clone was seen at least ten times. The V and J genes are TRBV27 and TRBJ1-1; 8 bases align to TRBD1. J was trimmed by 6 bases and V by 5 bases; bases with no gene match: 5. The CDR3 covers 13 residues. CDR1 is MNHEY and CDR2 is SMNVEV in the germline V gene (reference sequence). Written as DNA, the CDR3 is TGTGCCAGCAGTCTCCAGGGGGCACCTGAAGCTTTCTTT. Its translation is CASSLQGAPEAFF.

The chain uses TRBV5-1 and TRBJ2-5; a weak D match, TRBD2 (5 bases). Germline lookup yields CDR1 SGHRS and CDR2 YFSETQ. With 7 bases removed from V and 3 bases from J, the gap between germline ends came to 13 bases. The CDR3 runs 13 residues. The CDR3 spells CASSLLAEETQYF. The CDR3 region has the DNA TGCGCCAGCTCCCTGCTAGCTGAAGAGACCCAGTACTTC.

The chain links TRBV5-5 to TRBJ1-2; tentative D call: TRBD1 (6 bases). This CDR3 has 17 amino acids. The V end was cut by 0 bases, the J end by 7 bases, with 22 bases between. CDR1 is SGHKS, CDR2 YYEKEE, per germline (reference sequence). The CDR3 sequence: CASSLATQGLRGSGYTF. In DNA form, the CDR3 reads TGTGCCAGCAGCTTGGCCACACAGGGTTTGAGGGGTAGTGGCTACACCTTC. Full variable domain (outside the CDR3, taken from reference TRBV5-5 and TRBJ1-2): DAGVTQSPTHLIKTRGQQVTLRCSPISGHKSVSWYQQVLGQGPQFIFQYYEKEERGRGNFPDRFSARQFPNYSSELNVNALLLGDSALYLCASSLATQGLRGSGYTFGSGTRLTVV.

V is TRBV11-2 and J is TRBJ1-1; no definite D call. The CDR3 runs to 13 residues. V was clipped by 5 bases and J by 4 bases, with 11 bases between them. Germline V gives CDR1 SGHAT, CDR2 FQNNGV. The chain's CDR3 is CASSLTESTEAFF. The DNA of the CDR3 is TGTGCCAGCAGCCTAACCGAGAGCACTGAAGCTTTCTTT.

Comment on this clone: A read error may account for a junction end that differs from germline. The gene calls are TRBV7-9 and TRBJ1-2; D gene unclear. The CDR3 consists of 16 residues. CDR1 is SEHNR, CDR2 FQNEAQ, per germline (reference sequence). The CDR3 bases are TGTTCCAGCAGCGAATCAAGCCGCGGGAGTAACTATGGCTACACCTTC. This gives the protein CSSSESSRGSNYGYTF.

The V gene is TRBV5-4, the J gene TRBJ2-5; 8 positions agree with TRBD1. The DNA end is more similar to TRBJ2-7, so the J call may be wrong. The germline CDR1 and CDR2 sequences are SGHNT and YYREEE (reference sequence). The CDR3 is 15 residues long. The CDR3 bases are TGTGCCAGCAGCCCCGGGACAGGAATACCATACGAGCAGTACTTC. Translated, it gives CASSPGTGIPYEQYF.

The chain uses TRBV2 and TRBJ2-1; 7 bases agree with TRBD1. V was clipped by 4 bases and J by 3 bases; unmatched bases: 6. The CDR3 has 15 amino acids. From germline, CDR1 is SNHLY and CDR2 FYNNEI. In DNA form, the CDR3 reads TGTGCCAGCAGTGCTGAGGACAGGCTCTACAATGAGCAGTTCTTC. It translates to CASSAEDRLYNEQFF.

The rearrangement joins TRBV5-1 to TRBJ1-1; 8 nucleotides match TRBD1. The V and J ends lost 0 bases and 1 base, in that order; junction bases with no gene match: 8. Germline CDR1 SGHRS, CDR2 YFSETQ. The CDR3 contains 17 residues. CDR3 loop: CASSLVFQGAENTEAFF. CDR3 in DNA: TGCGCCAGCAGCTTGGTTTTCCAGGGGGCCGAGAACACTGAAGCTTTCTTT.

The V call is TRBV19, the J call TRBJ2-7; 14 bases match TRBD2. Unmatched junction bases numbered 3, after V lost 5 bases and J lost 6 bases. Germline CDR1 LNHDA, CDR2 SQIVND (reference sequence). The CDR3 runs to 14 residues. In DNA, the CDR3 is TGTGCCAGTAGTGAGGGACTAGCGGGAGCCGAGCAGTACTTC. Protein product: CASSEGLAGAEQYF.

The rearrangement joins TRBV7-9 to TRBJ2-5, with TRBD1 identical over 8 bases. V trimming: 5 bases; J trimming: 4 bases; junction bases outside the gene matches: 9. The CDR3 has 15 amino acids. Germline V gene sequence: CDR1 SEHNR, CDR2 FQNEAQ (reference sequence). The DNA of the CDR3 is TGTGCCAGCAGCCCAATGGACAGGGCGGGAGAGACCCAGTACTTC. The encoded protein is CASSPMDRAGETQYF.

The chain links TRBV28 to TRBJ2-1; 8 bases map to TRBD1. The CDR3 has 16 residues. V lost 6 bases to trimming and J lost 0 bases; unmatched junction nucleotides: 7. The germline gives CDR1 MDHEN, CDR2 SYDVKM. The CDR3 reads CASSLRTGSSYNEQFF. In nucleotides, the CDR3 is TGTGCCAGCAGCCTAAGGACAGGGAGCTCCTACAATGAGCAGTTCTTC.

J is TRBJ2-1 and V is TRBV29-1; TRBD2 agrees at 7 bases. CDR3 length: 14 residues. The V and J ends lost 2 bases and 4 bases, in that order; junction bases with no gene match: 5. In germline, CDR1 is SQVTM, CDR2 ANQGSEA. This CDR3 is CSVECPSGYNEQFF. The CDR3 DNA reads TGCAGCGTTGAATGCCCTAGCGGTTACAATGAGCAGTTCTTC.

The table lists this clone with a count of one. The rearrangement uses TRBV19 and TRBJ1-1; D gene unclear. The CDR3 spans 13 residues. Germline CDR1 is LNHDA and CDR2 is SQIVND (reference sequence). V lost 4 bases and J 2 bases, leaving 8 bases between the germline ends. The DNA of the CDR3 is TGTGCCAGTAGTAACGCAGGAAACACTGAAGCTTTCTTT. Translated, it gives CASSNAGNTEAFF.

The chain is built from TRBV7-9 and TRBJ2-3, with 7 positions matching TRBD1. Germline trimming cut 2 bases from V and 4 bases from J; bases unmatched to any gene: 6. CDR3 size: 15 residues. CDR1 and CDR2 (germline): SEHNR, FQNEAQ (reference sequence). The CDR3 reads CASSLLSGQSDTQYF. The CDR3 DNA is TGTGCCAGCAGCTTACTTTCGGGACAGTCAGATACGCAGTATTTT.